This TCR beta chain was obtained from a study of CD8 T cells in ankylosing spondylitis. General study results and limits: What seemed typical of ankylosing spondylitis blood was a TCR beta motif built from roughly eight highly homologous variants. The authors found the disease-linked clones to be CD8+ and relatively rare in peripheral blood.

The sample holds many counts of this clonotype. Its specificity is not known. Construction of TCR beta libraries was performed using quantitative 5'-RACE with molecular barcodes. Each CDR3 protein gets one entry after TCRdb re-called the 5' RACE reads with MiXCR. The repertoire consists of tens of thousands of distinct CDR3 sequences, with 6.5% to 9.5% occurring once and the leading ten covering under 35%. Losses at the gene ends were 5 bases for V and 0 bases for J; bases not matched to a gene: 13. CDR1 is SGHVS and CDR2 is FQNEAQ in the germline V gene. CDR3 length: 19 residues. The source of this sequence is a male donor with ankylosing spondylitis or in good health (not recorded which). The genes are TRBV7-8 and TRBJ1-5, with 10 bases fitting TRBD1. Sequenced sample: blood. CDR3 sequence: CASSPRDRGKWDSNQPQHF. The CDR3 coding sequence is TGTGCCAGCAGCCCCAGGGACAGGGGCAAATGGGATAGCAATCAGCCCCAGCATTTT. Full variable domain (missing parts from reference TRBV7-8 and TRBJ1-5): GAGVSQSPRYKVAKRGQDVALRCDPISGHVSLFWYQQALGQGPEFLTYFQNEAQLDKSGLPSDRFFAERPEGSVSTLKIQRTQQEDSAVYLCASSPRDRGKWDSNQPQHFGDGTRLSIL.